A single T cell receptor (beta chain) is shown here with its context. Its specificity is unknown. The germline CDR1 and CDR2 sequences are SEHNR and FQNEAQ (reference sequence). The CDR3 runs to 13 residues. TRB cDNA libraries were made by UMI-labeled 5' RACE. TCRdb re-called the 5' RACE reads; one entry per CDR3 protein, DNA not given. In total, the table holds roughly 110,000 distinct CDR3 sequences. The sample is drawn from a study of CXCR3-negative and CXCR3-positive naive CD8 T cells. Findings and caveats of the study: Partly lower CXCR3 expression followed cryopreservation, and most assays relied on fresh PBMCs. Whereas both naive subsets had comparably high diversity, memory CD8+ cells had much lower diversity. CXCR3-positive naive cells had TRB CDR3s that were more hydrophobic than CXCR3-negative naive cells had. Naive subsets did not differ in surface CD5, and the authors estimated TCR strength using properties of the TRB CDR3.

Those CD8+ T cells considered naive were CD45RO-CCR7+CD27+CD95-. The chain carries TRBV7-9 and TRBJ1-2; TCRdb's D call, TRBD1, is unchecked because there is no DNA. The TCR comes from a human donor in good health. Some clones in this sample may be carry-over from other donors' samples. Material: naive CXCR3+ CD8+ T cells from blood. Subset specified: CD45RO-CCR7+CD27+CD95- naive CD8+ T cells expressing CXCR3 (TNR3+). The CDR3 loop reads CASSLEGQEGYTF.